The 10 T cell receptor beta chains below were found in one sample sequenced in a study of T cells in Graves' hyperthyroidism and ophthalmopathy. Using RNA transcripts as the source, TCR beta CDR3 regions were amplified. During a first-round RT-PCR of the TCR CDR3, the HTBI primer set was used. TCRdb itself ran the multiplex PCR reads through MiXCR, one entry per CDR3 protein. The sample yields about 330,000 distinct CDR3 sequences, roughly an eighth seen once. Sequenced material: blood. The source is a woman aged 40 to 50 with Graves' ophthalmopathy.

The CDR3 DNA reads TGCGCCAGCAGTGAATGGGGGGGTTCGGACGAGCAGTACTTC. Translated, it gives CASSEWGGSDEQYF. V usage is TRBV10-2 and J usage is TRBJ2-7, with 7 bases that match TRBD2. This CDR3 spans 14 amino acids. The germline CDR1 and CDR2 sequences are WSHSY and SAAADI. Trimming cost V 3 bases and J 5 bases; bases outside gene matches: 7.

This clonotype came up many times. The chain recombines TRBV18 with TRBJ2-3; the D gene is possibly TRBD1 (5 bases). The CDR3 consists of 15 residues. Germline lookup yields CDR1 KGHSH and CDR2 LQKENI. Deletions cut 1 base from V and 2 bases from J, with 10 bases between. The chain's CDR3 is CASSPLAGNTDTQYF. In DNA, the CDR3 is TGTGCCAGCTCACCACTGGCAGGGAACACAGATACGCAGTATTTT.

This chain connects TRBV7-2 to TRBJ2-5, with D perhaps TRBD2 (6 bases). V was cut by 5 bases and J by 8 bases, with 21 bases left in between. The CDR3 extends over 15 amino acids. The germline V gene encodes CDR1 SGHTA and CDR2 FQGNSA. The CDR3 reads CASSGVLRGDITQYF. The DNA of the CDR3 is TGTGCCAGCAGCGGAGTTTTGCGGGGCGATATAACCCAGTACTTC.

This clonotype was counted at least ten times. This chain uses TRBV2 with TRBJ1-1; D is ambiguous. Trimming stripped 2 bases from V and 2 bases from J, with 12 bases between. The CDR3 consists of 15 residues. CDR1 and CDR2 from the germline V gene are SNHLY and FYNNEI. This chain's CDR3 is CASSEMTGFNTEAFF. CDR3 sequence (DNA): TGTGCCAGCAGTGAAATGACGGGTTTCAACACTGAAGCTTTCTTT.

This clonotype was seen a handful of times. This chain joins TRBV7-2 and TRBJ1-2; D possibly corresponds to TRBD1 (5 bases). Germline V lookup: CDR1 SGHTA, CDR2 FQGNSA. Trimming removed 1 base from V and 6 bases from J, with 18 bases in between. This CDR3 contains 16 residues. The DNA of the CDR3 is TGTGCCAGCAGCTTAGGGGGGTTGGCGGGGAACGATGGCTACACCTTC. Protein: CASSLGGLAGNDGYTF.

J is TRBJ1-1 and V is TRBV19, with D hard to call. CDR3 length equals 13 residues. V lost 4 bases to trimming and J lost 8 bases, with 14 bases between them. Germline lookup yields CDR1 LNHDA and CDR2 SQIVND (reference sequence). The CDR3 spells CASSNDKGWEAFF. CDR3 DNA: TGTGCCAGTAGTAACGACAAGGGCTGGGAAGCTTTCTTT.

This clonotype was seen at least ten times. The genes are TRBV3-1 and TRBJ1-1; the match to TRBD1 covers 8 bases. Germline V gene lookup returns CDR1 LGHDT and CDR2 YNNKEL (reference sequence). V was pared by 4 bases and J by 0 bases, with 4 bases of the junction left unmatched. There are 15 residues in the CDR3. CDR3: CASSPGTGMNTEAFF. Written as DNA, the CDR3 is TGTGCCAGCAGCCCAGGGACAGGAATGAACACTGAAGCTTTCTTT.

At least ten counts were recorded for this clonotype. The chain couples TRBV6-9 to TRBJ2-7; 7 bases are shared with TRBD1. The CDR3 spans 15 residues. Per germline, CDR1 MNHGY and CDR2 SVAAGI. The J segment lost 4 bases and the V segment lost 2 bases, leaving 8 bases of the junction unmatched. CDR3 sequence: CASSYPRQGFYEQYF. CDR3 nucleotide sequence: TGTGCCAGCAGTTATCCAAGACAGGGATTTTACGAGCAGTACTTC.

The V call is TRBV20-1, the J call TRBJ2-1; TRBD2 matches at 8 bases. Trimming took 3 bases from V and 4 from J; bases not matched to a gene: 14. Germline V gene lookup returns CDR1 DFQATT and CDR2 SNEGSKA (reference sequence). This CDR3 has 17 amino acids. The CDR3 sequence is CSASPHGVLAAYNEQFF. The CDR3 region has the DNA TGCAGTGCTAGCCCTCACGGGGTACTAGCGGCTTACAATGAGCAGTTCTTC.

The CDR3 is CASSQEGLAGDIQYF. The CDR3, as DNA: TGTGCCAGCAGCCAAGAAGGGCTAGCGGGGGACATTCAGTACTTC. The chain carries TRBV3-1 and TRBJ2-4; TRBD2 aligns across 10 bases. J gave up 8 bases and V 0 bases, and 4 bases lay outside the gene matches. This CDR3 has 15 amino acids. The germline V gene has CDR1 LGHDT and CDR2 YNNKEL (reference sequence).